These T cell receptor beta chains were read from a single sample in a study of metastatic and nonmetastatic thyroid tumors. TCRdb re-clonotyped the PCR reads through MiXCR. The sample has about 33,000 clones; 10% to 13% are singletons. The sample taken for sequencing was blood. The source is a female donor with papillary thyroid cancer or a benign thyroid nodule (not recorded which). Some clones in this sample may be carry-over from other donors' samples. The CDR3 runs from the conserved cysteine through the conserved F or W. Each record gives: CDR3 DNA, CDR3 protein, V gene, D gene, J gene, clone size. The D gene is left open where the match is weak. Clone size is given as once, few, many, or a class for an expanded clone.

cdr3_nt: TGTGCCAGCAGCCCGGGGGGCGGGCCCTACAATGAGCAGTTCTTC; cdr3_aa: CASSPGGGPYNEQFF; v_call: TRBV5-4; d_call: .; j_call: TRBJ2-1; clone_size: many
cdr3_nt: TGCAGTGCTAGAGGTTCAGGGGGGACCGGGGAGCTGTTTTTT; cdr3_aa: CSARGSGGTGELFF; v_call: TRBV20-1; d_call: .; j_call: TRBJ2-2; clone_size: few
cdr3_nt: TGTGCCAGTAGTATAGACACAGACTACAATGAGCAGTTCTTC; cdr3_aa: CASSIDTDYNEQFF; v_call: TRBV19; d_call: .; j_call: TRBJ2-1; clone_size: many